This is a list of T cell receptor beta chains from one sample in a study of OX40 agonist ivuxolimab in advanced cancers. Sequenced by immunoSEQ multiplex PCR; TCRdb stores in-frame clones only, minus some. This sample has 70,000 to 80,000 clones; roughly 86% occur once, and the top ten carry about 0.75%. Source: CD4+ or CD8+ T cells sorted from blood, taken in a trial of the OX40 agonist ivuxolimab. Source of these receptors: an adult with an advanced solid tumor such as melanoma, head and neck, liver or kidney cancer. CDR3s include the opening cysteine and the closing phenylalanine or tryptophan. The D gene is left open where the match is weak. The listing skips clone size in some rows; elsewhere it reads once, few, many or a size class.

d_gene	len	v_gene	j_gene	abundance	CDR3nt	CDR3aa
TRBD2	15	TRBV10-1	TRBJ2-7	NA	TGCGCCAGCAGTGAGTCTAGCGGGGCTAACTACGAGCAGTACTTC	CASSESSGANYEQYF
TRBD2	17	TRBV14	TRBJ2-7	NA	TGTGCCAGCAGCCAAACCAAACCCGGGACTAGCGGCTACGAGCAGTACTTC	CASSQTKPGTSGYEQYF
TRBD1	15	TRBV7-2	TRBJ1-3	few	TGTGCCAGCAGCTCGGCGACAGGGGCTGGAAACACCATATATTTT	CASSSATGAGNTIYF
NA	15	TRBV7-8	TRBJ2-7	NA	TGTGCCAGCAGCTCCCTCGGGAGACAGGGTTACGAGCAGTACTTC	CASSSLGRQGYEQYF
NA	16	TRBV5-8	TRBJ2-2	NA	TGTGCCAGCAGCTTGGAGGGGACTGCGAACACCGGGGAGCTGTTTTTT	CASSLEGTANTGELFF
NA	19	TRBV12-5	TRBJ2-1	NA	TGTGCTAGTGAGTTCACGCGGGATGGCGAAGTTCTCTCCTACAATGAGCAGTTCTTC	CASEFTRDGEVLSYNEQFF
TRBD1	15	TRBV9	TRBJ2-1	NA	TGTGCCAGCAGCGTAGCACAGGGGGCGGACAATGAGCAGTTCTTC	CASSVAQGADNEQFF
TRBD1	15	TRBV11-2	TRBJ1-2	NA	TGTGCCAGCAGTCCAGCCCGGACAGGGACTAGGGGCTACACTTTC	CASSPARTGTRGYTF
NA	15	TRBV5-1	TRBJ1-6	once	TGCGCCAGCAGCCTCCAAAGCAGGGGTGATTCACCCCTCCACTTT	CASSLQSRGDSPLHF
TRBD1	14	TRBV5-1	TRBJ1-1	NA	TGCGCCAGCAGCATAGGACAGGCGAACACTGAAGCTTTCTTT	CASSIGQANTEAFF
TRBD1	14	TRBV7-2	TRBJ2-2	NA	TGTGCCAGCCGATCGACAGGGGACACCGGGGAGCTGTTTTTT	CASRSTGDTGELFF
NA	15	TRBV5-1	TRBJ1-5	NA	TGCGCCAGCAGCTTGGTCGGGGAGATCAATCAGCCCCAGCATTTT	CASSLVGEINQPQHF
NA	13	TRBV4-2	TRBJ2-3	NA	TGTGCCAGCTGCTGGGGGGCTGAAGATACGCAGTATTTT	CASCWGAEDTQYF
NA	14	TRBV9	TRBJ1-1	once	TGTGCCAGCAGCGTAAATCCAGGGAACACTGAAGCTTTCTTT	CASSVNPGNTEAFF
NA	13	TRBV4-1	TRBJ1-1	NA	TGCGCCAGCAGTCCCAACAGGGCAACTGAAGCTTTCTTT	CASSPNRATEAFF
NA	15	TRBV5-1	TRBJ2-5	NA	TGCGCCAGCAGTTCCCTTTGGCAGGGGCAAGAGACCCAGTACTTC	CASSSLWQGQETQYF
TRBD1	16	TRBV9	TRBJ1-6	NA	TGTGCCAGCAGCTCCACCCTCGGACAGGGAAATTCACCCCTCCACTTT	CASSSTLGQGNSPLHF
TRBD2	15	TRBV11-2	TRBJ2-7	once	TGTGCCAGCAGCTTGGGTCTAGCGGGGATGGGTGAGCAGTACTTC	CASSLGLAGMGEQYF
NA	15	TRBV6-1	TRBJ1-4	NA	TGTGCCAGCAGTGCTGGCACCGGGGGTAATGAAAAACTGTTTTTT	CASSAGTGGNEKLFF
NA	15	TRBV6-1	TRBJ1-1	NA	TGTGCCAGCAGTGAAGCGCTTCGGGCGAACACTGAAGCTTTCTTT	CASSEALRANTEAFF
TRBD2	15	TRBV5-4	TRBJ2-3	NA	TGTGCCAGCAGCTTGTCTAGCGGGAACACAGATACGCAGTATTTT	CASSLSSGNTDTQYF
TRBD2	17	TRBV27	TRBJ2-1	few	TGTGCCAGCAGCGGAAACTTGGGACTAGCGGGAGGTAATGAGCAGTTCTTC	CASSGNLGLAGGNEQFF
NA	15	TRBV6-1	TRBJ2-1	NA	TGTGCCAGCAGTGAACGTCGGGACCTCTACAATGAGCAGTTCTTC	CASSERRDLYNEQFF
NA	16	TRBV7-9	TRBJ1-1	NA	TGTGCCAGCAGCCGGAGAGGAGGGGCTGGGAACACTGAAGCTTTCTTT	CASSRRGGAGNTEAFF
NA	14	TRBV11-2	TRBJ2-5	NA	TGTGCCAGCAGCTACACAGGGAACCAAGAGACCCAGTACTTC	CASSYTGNQETQYF
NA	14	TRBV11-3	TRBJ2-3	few	TGTGCCAGCAGCGACAGGAGAGGAGAAGATACGCAGTATTTT	CASSDRRGEDTQYF
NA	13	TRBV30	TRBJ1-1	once	TGTGCCTGGAGTAGGGAGGGGCCGACTGAAGCTTTCTTT	CAWSREGPTEAFF
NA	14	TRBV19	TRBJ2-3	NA	TGTGCCAGTAGTATCCCGGGAAGGACAGATACGCAGTATTTT	CASSIPGRTDTQYF
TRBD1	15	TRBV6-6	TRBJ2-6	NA	TGTGCCAGCAGCGACAGGGGAACTGGGGCCAACGTCCTGACTTTC	CASSDRGTGANVLTF
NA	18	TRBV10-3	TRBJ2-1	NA	TGTGCCATCAGTGAGTCCCTTTGGCCCGCGAGCTCCTACAATGAGCAGTTCTTC	CAISESLWPASSYNEQFF
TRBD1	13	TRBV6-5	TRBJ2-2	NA	TGTGCCAGCTTTCAGGGGGCAACCGGGGAGCTGTTTTTT	CASFQGATGELFF
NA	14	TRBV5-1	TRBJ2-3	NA	TGCGCCAGCAGCTTGGAGTCTAGCACAGATACGCAGTATTTT	CASSLESSTDTQYF
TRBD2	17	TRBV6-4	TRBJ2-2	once	TGTGCCAGCAGTCGACTAGCGGGAGCTCTCGACACCGGGGAGCTGTTTTTT	CASSRLAGALDTGELFF
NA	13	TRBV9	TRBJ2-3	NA	TGTGCCAGCAGCGTTGGTATTGCAGATACGCAGTATTTT	CASSVGIADTQYF
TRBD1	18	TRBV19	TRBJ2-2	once	TGTGCCAGTAGTATGCGCAGTGGTGGGACAGCCTTCACCGGGGAGCTGTTTTTT	CASSMRSGGTAFTGELFF
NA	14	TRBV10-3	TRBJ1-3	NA	TGTGCCATCAGCGACCCACGCTCTGGAAACACCATATATTTT	CAISDPRSGNTIYF
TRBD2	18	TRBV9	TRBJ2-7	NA	TGTGCCAGCAGCGTAGGAACTAGCGGAGGTGGGACAACCTACGAGCAGTACTTC	CASSVGTSGGGTTYEQYF
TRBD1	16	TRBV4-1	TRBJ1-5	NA	TGCGCCAGCAGACACCTTGGAGGGACAGGGGATCAGCCCCAGCATTTT	CASRHLGGTGDQPQHF
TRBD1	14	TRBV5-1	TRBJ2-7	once	TGCGCCAGCAGTAGGGACAGGGGCCCCTACGAGCAGTACTTC	CASSRDRGPYEQYF
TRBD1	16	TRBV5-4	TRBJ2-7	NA	TGTGCCAGCAGCTTGGACGGGGACAGGAGGTACTACGAGCAGTACTTC	CASSLDGDRRYYEQYF
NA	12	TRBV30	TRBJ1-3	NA	TGTGCCTGGAGTCCCGGAGGAAACACCATATATTTT	CAWSPGGNTIYF
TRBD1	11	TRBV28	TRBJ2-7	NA	TGTGCCAGCAGCGACACAGGGGCGAAGTACTTC	CASSDTGAKYF
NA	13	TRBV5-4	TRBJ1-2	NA	TGTGCCAGCAGCTTTAAGGGGTCAGGGGGCTACACCTTC	CASSFKGSGGYTF
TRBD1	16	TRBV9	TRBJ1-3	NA	TGTGCCAGCAGCCCACGGACAGGGTCCTCTGGAAACACCATATATTTT	CASSPRTGSSGNTIYF
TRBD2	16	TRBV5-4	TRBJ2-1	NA	TGTGCCAGCAGCTCCCTGGGGACTAGCGGATACAATGAGCAGTTCTTC	CASSSLGTSGYNEQFF
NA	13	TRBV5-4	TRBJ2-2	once	TGTGCCAGCAGCTCGCACAAACCCGGGGAGCTGTTTTTT	CASSSHKPGELFF
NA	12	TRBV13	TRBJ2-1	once	TGTGCCAGCAGAGAGGGGGACCTCCGGCAGTTCTTC	CASREGDLRQFF
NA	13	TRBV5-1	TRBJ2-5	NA	TGCGCCAGCAGCTTGGAATCTTCGGAGACCCAGTACTTC	CASSLESSETQYF
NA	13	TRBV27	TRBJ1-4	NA	TGTGCCAGCAGTTTCCAGGGAGGAGAAAAACTGTTTTTT	CASSFQGGEKLFF
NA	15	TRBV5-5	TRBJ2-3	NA	TGTGCCAGCAGCCCCGACGGGACCCTTACAGATACGCAGTATTTT	CASSPDGTLTDTQYF
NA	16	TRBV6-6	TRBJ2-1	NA	TGTGCCAGCAGTTACTCGCGCGGGGCAAGAAGTAATGAGCAGTTCTTC	CASSYSRGARSNEQFF
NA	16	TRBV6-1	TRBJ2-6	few	TGTGCCAGCAGTGAAGGGACAGCTCTGGGGGCCAACGTCCTGACTTTC	CASSEGTALGANVLTF